These T cell receptor beta chains were read from a single sample in a study of siplizumab effects on memory and regulatory T cells. Some clones are missing from TCRdb's copy, which holds only in-frame ones; the method was immunoSEQ multiplex PCR. The profile covers 75,000 to 100,000 clones, with around 94% appearing a single time and about 1.2% taken by the ten largest. Sequencing used non-Treg CD4+ T cells sorted from blood. All receptors come from a human donor in good health. Each CDR3 is given with its conserved first and last residue. Each record gives: V gene, J gene, clone size, CDR3 length, D gene, CDR3 DNA, CDR3 protein. A D gene is named only where the DNA matches it firmly. Clone sizes are given selectively: once, few, many, or a class where the clone is expanded.

TRBV28	TRBJ1-5	NA	17	TRBD1	TGTGCCAGCAGGGGGACAGGGGGCGCAAGGAGCAATCAGCCCCAGCATTTT	CASRGTGGARSNQPQHF
TRBV27	TRBJ2-1	NA	15	TRBD1	TGTGCCAGCACCGCACGACAGGGATTGTACAATGAGCAGTTCTTC	CASTARQGLYNEQFF
TRBV2	TRBJ1-2	NA	15	NA	TGTGCCAGCAGTGAAGATACCAGGGGATGGGATGGCTACACCTTC	CASSEDTRGWDGYTF
TRBV11-2	TRBJ1-6	NA	13	NA	TGTGCCAGCAGCTTAAGGGGTCGGTCACCCCTCCACTTT	CASSLRGRSPLHF
TRBV5-1	TRBJ1-5	NA	15	NA	TGCGCCAGCAGTAAGGCCGAGGGGAGCAATCAGCCCCAGCATTTT	CASSKAEGSNQPQHF
TRBV30	TRBJ2-2	NA	17	TRBD2	TGTGCCTGGAGTGTAAGGGCTAGCGGGGCGAACACCGGGGAGCTGTTTTTT	CAWSVRASGANTGELFF
TRBV18	TRBJ2-7	NA	12	NA	TGTGCCAGCTCACCTGCGGGCTACGAGCAGTACTTC	CASSPAGYEQYF
TRBV2	TRBJ2-7	NA	15	NA	TGTGCCAGCAGTGAATCCCCCAGTGACACGGGAGAGCAGTACTTC	CASSESPSDTGEQYF
TRBV28	TRBJ1-5	NA	15	NA	TGTGCCAGCAGTTCCCCAGCTTCGGGATCTCAGCCCCAGCATTTT	CASSSPASGSQPQHF
TRBV29-1	TRBJ1-2	NA	17	NA	TGCAGCGCTACAAACAAACCCCCCATACAGGGTGGAGGAGGCTACACCTTC	CSATNKPPIQGGGGYTF
TRBV7-9	TRBJ2-3	NA	16	TRBD2	TGTGCCAGCAGCTACCCCAAAGCGGGAGTGACAGATACGCAGTATTTT	CASSYPKAGVTDTQYF
TRBV6-6	TRBJ2-7	NA	15	TRBD2	TGTGCCAGCAGCCCGGGACTAGCGGGAAAATACGAGCAGTACTTC	CASSPGLAGKYEQYF
TRBV9	TRBJ2-1	NA	14	NA	TGTGCCAGCAGCACCCGACCGGGTCTCAATGAGCAGTTCTTC	CASSTRPGLNEQFF
TRBV4-2	TRBJ2-2	NA	17	NA	TGTGCCAGCAGCCAAGATGGGGTCCTAGCGAACACCGGGGAGCTGTTTTTT	CASSQDGVLANTGELFF
TRBV5-4	TRBJ1-2	NA	13	NA	TGTGCCAGCAGCTTTCCAGGGAACCTCGGCTACACCTTC	CASSFPGNLGYTF
TRBV27	TRBJ1-2	NA	19	TRBD1	TGTGCCAGCAGACCTAACAGGGGGCGGTTATCTTTTTCGGGCTATGGCTACACCTTC	CASRPNRGRLSFSGYGYTF
TRBV5-1	TRBJ2-5	once	17	NA	TGCGCCAGCAGCTTGGATTTGATTAGGGGCCCCCAAGAGACCCAGTACTTC	CASSLDLIRGPQETQYF
TRBV6-5	TRBJ2-1	once	16	NA	TGTGCCAGCAGTTACAGGACTATCGATGTAGGGAGGGAGCAGTTCTTC	CASSYRTIDVGREQFF